These 13 T cell receptor beta chains were sequenced from one sample in a study of T-cell reconstitution after alpha-beta-depleted transplantation in children. Unique molecular identifiers were built into the TCRbeta library. TCRdb independently ran MiXCR on the PCR reads; one entry per CDR3 protein. The sample comprises roughly 590,000 distinct CDR3 sequences, about 15% of which are singletons, and under 1.2% rests with the top ten. The sequencing here drew on PBMCs from the stem cell graft donor, taken from the stem cell graft. Source of these receptors: a human donor who donated a stem cell graft to a child with acute myeloid leukemia.

About this clonotype itself: This clone may be a read error of a much larger clone one base away. The CDR3 is CASRVGTNYGYTF. The CDR3 coding sequence is TGTGCCAGCAGGGTGGGCACGAACTATGGCTACACCTTC. The rearrangement links TRBV7-2 to TRBJ1-2; D not resolved. This CDR3 region has 13 residues. CDR1 SGHTA and CDR2 FQGNSA come from the germline V gene. The V and J ends lost 6 bases and 2 bases respectively, with 10 bases between them.

This clonotype was recorded a few times. The chain combines TRBV25-1 with TRBJ2-5; tentatively, D is TRBD1 or TRBD2 (5 bases each). V gave up 5 bases and J gave up 5 bases, with 12 bases separating them. The CDR3 has 13 residues. Germline-derived CDR1 and CDR2 are MGHDK and SYGVNS. CDR3 loop: CASSWGIRETQYF. The CDR3 DNA follows: TGTGCCAGCAGTTGGGGGATCCGGGAGACCCAGTACTTC. The full variable domain, its missing parts supplied by reference TRBV25-1 and TRBJ2-5, is EADIYQTPRYLVIGTGKKITLECSQTMGHDKMYWYQQDPGMELHLIHYSYGVNSTEKGDLSSESTVSRIRTEHFPLTLESARPSHTSQYLCASSWGIRETQYFGPGTRLLVL.

This clonotype was counted many times. The genes are TRBV7-2 and TRBJ2-1; possibly TRBD1 for D (6 bases). Germline V gene sequence: CDR1 SGHTA, CDR2 FQGNSA. This CDR3 has 12 residues. Trimming cost V 2 bases and J 9 bases, with 8 bases left between them. The CDR3 nucleotides read TGTGCCAGCAGCTTAACAGGGTTTGAGCAGTTCTTC. It yields the protein CASSLTGFEQFF.

The chain has TRBV20-1 and TRBJ2-5; 11 positions match TRBD2. V lost 1 base, J lost 10 bases, and 14 bases stayed unmatched. This CDR3 spans 16 amino acids. Germline CDR1 DFQATT, CDR2 SNEGSKA (reference sequence). CDR3 nucleotide sequence: TGCAGTGCTAGAGCTCTCCTAGCGGGGGGCTGGGGAGGCCAGTACTTC. Protein product: CSARALLAGGWGGQYF.

V and J are TRBV12-3 or TRBV12-4 and TRBJ2-2, with D unclear. V lost 6 bases and J lost 0, with 11 bases in between. This CDR3 comprises 15 residues. In DNA, the CDR3 is TGTGCCAGCAGCCTAGGGTATACGAACACCGGGGAGCTGTTTTTT. Translated: CASSLGYTNTGELFF.

This clonotype was recorded a few times. The rearrangement links TRBV6-5 to TRBJ2-3; 9 bases align to TRBD2. V lost 3 bases to trimming and J lost 10 bases; unmatched junction nucleotides: 11. The CDR3 runs to 15 residues. CDR1 and CDR2 (germline): MNHEY, SVGAGI. CDR3 coding DNA: TGTGCCAGCAGTTATGGTAGCGGGGGTTCGGCGTCGCAGTATTTT. Its protein is CASSYGSGGSASQYF.

This clonotype has at least ten counts. The chain employs TRBV29-1 and TRBJ2-5; D remains ambiguous. The V end lost 8 bases, the J end lost 4 bases, and 17 bases lay between the germline ends. The CDR3 consists of 13 residues. Germline CDR1 and CDR2: SQVTM and ANQGSEA. This CDR3 is CSSILTGGETQYF. CDR3 DNA: TGCAGCTCCATCCTTACTGGTGGAGAGACCCAGTACTTC.

The CDR3, as DNA: TGTGCCAGCGGGGGGGCAACCCAGTACTTC. Residues: CASGGATQYF. This rearrangement joins TRBV12-3 or TRBV12-4 to TRBJ2-5, with a possible D match to TRBD2 (7 bases). The V and J ends lost 8 bases and 8 bases respectively, with 9 bases between them. The CDR3 loop spans 10 amino acids.

This rearrangement joins TRBV6-1 to TRBJ1-5, with 9 bases identical to TRBD1. V dropped 7 bases and J dropped 4; count of bases not matched to a gene: 8. Germline assignment: CDR1 MNHNS and CDR2 SASEGT. CDR3 length equals 15 residues. CDR3 protein: CASKTGGGGNQPQHF. The CDR3 coding sequence is TGTGCCAGCAAAACAGGGGGCGGTGGAAATCAGCCCCAGCATTTT.

The V gene is TRBV11-1, the J gene TRBJ2-3; D may be TRBD1 (6 bases). CDR1 is SGHAT and CDR2 is FQDESV in the germline V gene (reference sequence). CDR3 size: 13 residues. V was pared by 4 bases and J by 6 bases, with 11 bases between. The CDR3 DNA reads as TGTGCCAGCAGCTCCGACAGGCCCGATACGCAGTATTTT. Amino acid sequence: CASSSDRPDTQYF.

This clonotype appeared many times. V gene TRBV27 combines with J gene TRBJ2-7; D may be TRBD1 (5 bases). The V gene's germline CDR1 is MNHEY and CDR2 SMNVEV (reference sequence). Trimming took 8 bases from V and 9 from J, leaving 17 bases between them. This CDR3 is built from 12 residues. The CDR3 protein is CASGQDGIVQYV. The CDR3 DNA is TGTGCCAGCGGACAAGACGGCATTGTGCAGTACGTC.

The V call is TRBV7-9, the J call TRBJ2-7; D remains ambiguous. The CDR3 is made up of 13 amino acids. CDR1 and CDR2 (germline): SEHNR, FQNEAQ (reference sequence). V was cut by 1 base and J by 7 bases, with 11 bases left in between. The CDR3, as DNA: TGTGCCAGCAGCTTAGGGGGAAGTGAAGAGCAGTACTTC. This encodes CASSLGGSEEQYF.

The sample holds many counts of this clonotype. The rearrangement uses TRBV27 and TRBJ2-7, with 8 bases that match TRBD2. The trim removed 4 bases at V and 7 bases at J, leaving 12 bases unmatched. Germline lookup yields CDR1 MNHEY and CDR2 SMNVEV (reference sequence). The CDR3 runs to 15 residues. The CDR3 bases are TGTGCCAGCAGTTACGGACTAGCCGGGGCAAGGGAGCAGTACTTC. Its protein product is CASSYGLAGAREQYF.